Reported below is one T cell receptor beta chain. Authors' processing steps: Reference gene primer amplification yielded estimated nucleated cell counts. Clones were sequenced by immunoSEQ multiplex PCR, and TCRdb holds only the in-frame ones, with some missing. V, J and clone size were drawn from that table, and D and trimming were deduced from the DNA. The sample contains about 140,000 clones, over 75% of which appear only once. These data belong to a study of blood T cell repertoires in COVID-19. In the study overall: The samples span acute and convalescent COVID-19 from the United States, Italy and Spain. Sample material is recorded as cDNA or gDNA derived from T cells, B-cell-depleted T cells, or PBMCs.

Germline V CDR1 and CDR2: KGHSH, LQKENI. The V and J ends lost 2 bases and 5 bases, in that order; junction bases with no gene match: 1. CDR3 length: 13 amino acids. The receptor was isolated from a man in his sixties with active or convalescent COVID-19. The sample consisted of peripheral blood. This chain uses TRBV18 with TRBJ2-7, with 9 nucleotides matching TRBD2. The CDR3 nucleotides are TGTGCCAGCTCACCAGCTAGCGGGAACGAGCAGTACTTC. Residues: CASSPASGNEQYF.